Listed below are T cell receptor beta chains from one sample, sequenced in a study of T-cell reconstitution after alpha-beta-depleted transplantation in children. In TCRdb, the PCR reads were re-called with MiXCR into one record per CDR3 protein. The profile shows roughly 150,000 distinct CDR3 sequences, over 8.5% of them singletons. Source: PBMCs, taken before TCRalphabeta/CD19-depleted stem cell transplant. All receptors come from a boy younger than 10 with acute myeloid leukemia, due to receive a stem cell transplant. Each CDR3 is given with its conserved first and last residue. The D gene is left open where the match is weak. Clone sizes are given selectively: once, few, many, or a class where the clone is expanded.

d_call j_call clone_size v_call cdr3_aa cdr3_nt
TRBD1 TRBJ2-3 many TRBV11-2 CASSTPSPSTGGSADTQYF TGTGCCAGCAGCACGCCCTCCCCCTCGACAGGGGGTAGCGCAGATACGCAGTATTTT
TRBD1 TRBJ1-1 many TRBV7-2 CASSSYRGAEAFF TGTGCCAGCAGCTCCTACAGGGGCGCTGAAGCTTTCTTT
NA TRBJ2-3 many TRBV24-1 CATSVGQTTDTQYF TGTGCCACCAGTGTTGGACAGACCACAGATACGCAGTATTTT
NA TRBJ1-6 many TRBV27 CASNPGRRDSYNSPLHF TGTGCCAGCAATCCGGGACGGCGGGACTCCTATAATTCACCCCTCCACTTT
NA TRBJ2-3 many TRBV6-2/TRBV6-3 CASSSGVTDTQYF TGTGCCAGCAGTTCTGGAGTGACAGATACGCAGTATTTT
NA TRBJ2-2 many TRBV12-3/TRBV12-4 CASSPRGTTGELFF TGTGCCAGCAGTCCCCGGGGGACCACCGGGGAGCTGTTTTTT
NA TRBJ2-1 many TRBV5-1 CASSSGFIGGDNEQFF TGCGCCAGCAGTTCCGGGTTTATAGGCGGAGACAATGAGCAGTTCTTC
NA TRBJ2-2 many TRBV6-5 CASSYGIRAGELFF TGTGCCAGCAGTTACGGAATCAGGGCCGGGGAGCTGTTTTTT
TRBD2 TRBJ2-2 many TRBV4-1 CASSQDSGGGGELFF TGCGCCAGCAGCCAAGATAGCGGGGGAGGCGGGGAGCTGTTTTTT
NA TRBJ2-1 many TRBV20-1 CSARARHWHVAESYMNEQFF TGCAGTGCTAGAGCCCGGCACTGGCACGTAGCGGAGTCTTACATGAATGAGCAGTTCTTC
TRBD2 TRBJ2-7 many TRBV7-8 CASSLVSGRASHEQYF TGTGCCAGCAGCTTAGTATCCGGGAGGGCCTCACACGAGCAGTACTTC
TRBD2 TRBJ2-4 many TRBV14 CASSQRISGGGTKNIQYF TGTGCCAGCAGCCAAAGGATTAGCGGGGGCGGGACCAAAAACATTCAGTACTTC
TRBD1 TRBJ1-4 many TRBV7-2 CASSLVQGREEKLFF TGTGCCAGCAGCTTAGTACAGGGGAGAGAGGAAAAACTGTTTTTT
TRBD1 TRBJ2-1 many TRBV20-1 CSVPDRGDHNEQFF TGCAGTGTACCGGACAGGGGGGACCACAATGAGCAGTTCTTC
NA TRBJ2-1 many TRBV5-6 CASRDLGRGNEQFF TGTGCCAGCAGGGACCTCGGCAGGGGCAATGAGCAGTTCTTC
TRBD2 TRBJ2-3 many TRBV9 CASSPIAGVSTDTQYF TGTGCCAGCAGCCCCATAGCGGGAGTTTCGACAGATACGCAGTATTTT
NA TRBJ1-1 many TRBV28 CASSPTWNTEAFF TGTGCCAGCAGTCCTACTTGGAACACTGAAGCTTTCTTT
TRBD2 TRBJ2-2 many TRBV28 CARDGLAGHDGELFF TGTGCCAGGGACGGACTAGCGGGACATGACGGGGAGCTGTTTTTT
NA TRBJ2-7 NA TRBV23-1 CASSRSRRQVSYEQYF TGCGCCAGCAGTCGAAGTAGAAGACAGGTGTCCTACGAGCAGTACTTC
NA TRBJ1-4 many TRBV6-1 CASSRQEITNEKLFF TGTGCCAGCAGCCGGCAGGAGATAACTAATGAAAAACTGTTTTTT
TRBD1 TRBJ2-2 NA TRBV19 CASRGTGDTGELFF TGTGCCAGTAGAGGGACAGGGGACACCGGGGAGCTGTTTTTT
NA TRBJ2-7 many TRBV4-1 CASSQVGGERVEQYF TGCGCCAGCAGCCAAGTTGGCGGGGAAAGGGTCGAGCAGTACTTC
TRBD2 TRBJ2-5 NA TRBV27 CASSPGTSGPQETQYF TGTGCCAGCAGTCCCGGGACTAGCGGACCCCAAGAGACCCAGTACTTC
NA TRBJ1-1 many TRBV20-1 CSAIPQSPNTEAFF TGCAGTGCTATCCCCCAGTCCCCGAACACTGAAGCTTTCTTT
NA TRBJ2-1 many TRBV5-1 CASKVSGAYNEQFF TGCGCCAGCAAGGTATCAGGTGCATACAATGAGCAGTTCTTC
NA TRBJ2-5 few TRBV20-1 CSARDRLGLETQYF TGCAGTGCTAGAGACAGGCTTGGGTTGGAGACCCAGTACTTC
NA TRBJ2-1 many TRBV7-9 CASSLDGQEQFF TGTGCCAGCAGCTTAGATGGGCAGGAGCAGTTCTTC
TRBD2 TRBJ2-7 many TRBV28 CASSASGSWLEQYF TGTGCCAGCAGCGCTAGCGGGAGCTGGCTCGAGCAGTACTTC
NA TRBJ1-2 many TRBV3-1 CASSQAPGLGAGYTF TGTGCCAGCAGCCAAGCCCCAGGTTTGGGTGCTGGCTACACCTTC
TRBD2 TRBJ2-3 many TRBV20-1 CSANGGSGGTDTQYF TGCAGTGCTAACGGGGGTAGCGGGGGCACAGATACGCAGTATTTT
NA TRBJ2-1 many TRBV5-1 CASSLGDDFREQFF TGCGCCAGCAGCTTGGGAGACGACTTTCGGGAGCAGTTCTTC
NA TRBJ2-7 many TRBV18 CASHDRGRHEQYF TGTGCCAGCCATGACAGAGGGAGGCACGAGCAGTACTTC
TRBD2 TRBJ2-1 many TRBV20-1 CSAPKAGGSYNEQFF TGCAGTGCCCCCAAGGCGGGAGGGTCCTACAATGAGCAGTTCTTC
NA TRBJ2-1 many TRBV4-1 CASSQGYLEGYEQFF TGCGCCAGCAGCCAAGGATACCTAGAAGGGTATGAGCAGTTCTTC
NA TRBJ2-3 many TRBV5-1 CASGKGFTDTQYF TGCGCCAGCGGAAAGGGGTTCACAGATACGCAGTATTTT
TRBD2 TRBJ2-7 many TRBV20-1 CSRTSGSHEQYF TGCAGCCGGACTAGCGGGAGCCACGAGCAGTACTTC
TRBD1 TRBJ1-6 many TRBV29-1 CSVADRGNSPLHF TGCAGCGTAGCGGACAGGGGGAATTCACCCCTCCACTTT
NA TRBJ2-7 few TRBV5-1 CASRPKSEYEQYF TGCGCCAGCCGCCCGAAATCAGAGTACGAGCAGTACTTC
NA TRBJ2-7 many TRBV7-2 CASSLEGPTFYEQYF TGTGCCAGCAGCTTGGAGGGCCCTACCTTCTACGAGCAGTACTTC
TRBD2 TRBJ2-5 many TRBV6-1 CASSEALAGGSETQYF TGTGCCAGCAGTGAAGCGTTAGCGGGAGGTTCAGAGACCCAGTACTTC
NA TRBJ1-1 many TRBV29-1 CSGSTPLGAEAFF TGCAGCGGTTCTACCCCTCTCGGCGCTGAAGCTTTCTTT
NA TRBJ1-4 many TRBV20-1 CSASPSPATNEKLFF TGCAGTGCCAGTCCATCACCCGCAACTAATGAAAAACTGTTTTTT
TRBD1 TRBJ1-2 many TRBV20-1 CSARDAGGAGYGYTF TGCAGTGCTAGAGATGCAGGGGGCGCCGGCTATGGCTACACCTTC
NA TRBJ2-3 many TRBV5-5 CASSLNPGATDTQYF TGTGCCAGCAGCTTGAACCCAGGGGCGACAGATACGCAGTATTTT
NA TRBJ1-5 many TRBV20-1 CSAGRAGRDNQPQHF TGCAGTGCTGGAAGGGCCGGGAGGGACAATCAGCCCCAGCATTTT
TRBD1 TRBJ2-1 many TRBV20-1 CSARDPDRTYNEQFF TGCAGTGCTAGAGACCCGGACAGGACCTACAATGAGCAGTTCTTC